The 27 T cell receptor beta chains below come from one sample, sequenced in a study of blood T cells in healthy people across ages. For the second PCR, which ran for 7 to 11 cycles, a sample-barcoded 5' primer and a J-beta primer mix were used. TCRdb independently ran MiXCR on the 5' RACE reads; one entry per CDR3 protein. The table has approximately 800,000 distinct CDR3 sequences, 30% to 45% seen once. The sample taken for sequencing was blood. The receptors stem from a young man in good health.

This clonotype has just one count. The chain combines TRBV3-1 with TRBJ1-1; no clear D gene. V was trimmed by 1 base and J by 1 base, leaving 10 bases between them. The CDR3 is 15 amino acids. CDR1 and CDR2 from the germline V gene are LGHDT and YNNKEL (reference sequence). CDR3 region: CASSQVWAGNTEAFF. DNA for the CDR3: TGTGCCAGCAGCCAAGTTTGGGCAGGGAACACTGAAGCTTTCTTT. The whole variable domain, remainder taken from reference TRBV3-1 and TRBJ1-1, is DTAVSQTPKYLVTQMGNDKSIKCEQNLGHDTMYWYKQDSKKFLKIMFSYNNKELIINETVPNRFSPKSPDKAHLNLHINSLELGDSAVYFCASSQVWAGNTEAFFGQGTRLTVV.

This clonotype was counted a few times. The genes are TRBV4-2 and TRBJ1-4; no definite D call. V was shortened by 0 bases and J by 4 bases, with 12 bases between the two germline ends. Per germline, CDR1 LGHNA and CDR2 YNFKEQ. The CDR3 sequence is 16 residues long. This chain's CDR3 is CASSQDPSAGNEKLFF. For the CDR3, the DNA is TGTGCCAGCAGCCAAGACCCGTCAGCCGGTAATGAAAAACTGTTTTTT.

The rearrangement joins TRBV2 to TRBJ1-2; the match to TRBD1 covers 10 bases. Germline V lookup: CDR1 SNHLY, CDR2 FYNNEI. V lost 4 bases and J lost 1; bases outside the gene matches: 15. The CDR3 has 19 residues. CDR3 nucleotides: TGTGCCAGCAGTGGCTGGAAAACGCCCGGGACAGGGGTTAACTATGGCTACACCTTC. As protein: CASSGWKTPGTGVNYGYTF.

This clonotype occurred many times. The rearrangement uses TRBV20-1 and TRBJ1-6, with TRBD1 matching 11 bases. J was trimmed by 2 bases and V by 5 bases; bases with no gene match: 11. Per the germline V gene, CDR1 is DFQATT and CDR2 is SNEGSKA (reference sequence). This CDR3 spans 18 amino acids. In DNA, the CDR3 is TGCAGTGCTCTCCAACCCGGACAGGGGGCAACCTATAATTCACCCCTCCACTTT. It specifies CSALQPGQGATYNSPLHF.

The chain couples TRBV5-4 to TRBJ2-7; either TRBD1 or TRBD2 may fit D (5 bases each). V lost 4 bases and J lost 0, with 14 bases in between. This CDR3 spans 15 amino acids. The V gene's germline CDR1 is SGHNT and CDR2 YYREEE (reference sequence). The DNA of the CDR3 is TGTGCCAGCAGCCACCGGGACCGAAGCTCCTACGAGCAGTACTTC. It translates to CASSHRDRSSYEQYF. Variable domain in full (rest from reference TRBV5-4 and TRBJ2-7): ETGVTQSPTHLIKTRGQQVTLRCSSQSGHNTVSWYQQALGQGPQFIFQYYREEENGRGNFPPRFSGLQFPNYSSELNVNALELDDSALYLCASSHRDRSSYEQYFGPGTRLTVT.

This clonotype was recorded a few times. This chain connects TRBV9 to TRBJ1-4; 7 bases map to TRBD1. Germline V CDR1 and CDR2: SGDLS, YYNGEE. V shed 8 bases, J shed 10 bases, and the junction held 5 bases outside the gene matches. There are 11 residues in the CDR3. In nucleotides, the CDR3 is TGTGCCAGTGGACAGGTCGGAAAACTGTTTTTT. Residues: CASGQVGKLFF.

The gene calls are TRBV6-2 or TRBV6-3 and TRBJ2-1, with 11 bases matching TRBD1. The CDR3 totals 16 residues. V was pared by 5 bases and J by 9 bases, with 12 bases of the junction left unmatched. CDR1 MNHEY and CDR2 SVGEGT come from the germline V gene. CDR3 loop: CASSPEGQGVLSEQFF. As DNA, the CDR3 is TGTGCCAGCAGTCCAGAGGGACAGGGGGTGTTGTCTGAGCAGTTCTTC.

This clonotype was recorded a few times. The chain has TRBV5-1 and TRBJ2-4; 10 nucleotides align to TRBD2. CDR3 length equals 19 residues. Trimming took 4 bases from V and 5 from J; bases not matched to a gene: 18. CDR1 SGHRS and CDR2 YFSETQ come from the germline V gene. CDR3 residues: CASSPFPFRSGGSQNIQYF. The CDR3 DNA follows: TGCGCCAGCAGCCCATTTCCATTTCGTAGCGGGGGGAGCCAAAACATTCAGTACTTC.

The V and J genes are TRBV12-3 or TRBV12-4 and TRBJ1-1; D is unresolved. V shed 6 bases and J shed 5 bases, with 19 bases lying between them. The CDR3 sequence is 15 residues long. As DNA, the CDR3 is TGTGCCAGCAGCCCTTCTCGCTACTGGCCGACTGAAGCTTTCTTT. It specifies CASSPSRYWPTEAFF.

The rearrangement uses TRBV19 and TRBJ2-7; 7 bases are a match to TRBD2. The J call may be in error: the DNA end matches TRBJ2-1 better. CDR1 and CDR2 (germline): LNHDA, SQIVND (reference sequence). This CDR3 spans 14 amino acids. The CDR3 region is CASSIRLAPYEQFF. The CDR3, as DNA: TGTGCCAGTAGTATAAGACTAGCACCCTACGAGCAGTTCTTC.

This clonotype has only a few counts. The V call is TRBV4-3, the J call TRBJ1-4; maybe TRBD1 (5 bases). Germline V gene data show CDR1 as LGHNA and CDR2 as YSLEER. Trimming removed 0 bases at V and 8 bases at J, with 16 bases between. The CDR3 runs to 16 residues. CDR3 amino acids: CASSQDAAGYREKLFF. DNA of the CDR3: TGCGCCAGCAGCCAAGACGCGGCAGGGTATCGCGAAAAACTGTTTTTT.

J is TRBJ2-7 and V is TRBV6-6; D may be TRBD1 (6 bases). The CDR3 is made up of 15 amino acids. Trimming took 0 bases from V and 0 from J, leaving 9 bases between them. Germline values: CDR1 MNHNY, CDR2 SVGAGI (reference sequence). The DNA of the CDR3 is TGTGCCAGCAGTTACTCGAAGGACAGCTCCTACGAGCAGTACTTC. This sequence encodes CASSYSKDSSYEQYF.

In this sample, this clonotype turned up once. This sequence joins TRBV12-3 or TRBV12-4 and TRBJ2-7; 7 bases match TRBD2. V was clipped by 2 bases and J by 10 bases; unmatched bases: 8. The CDR3 is 13 amino acids. The CDR3 DNA is TGTGCCAGCAGTTTAAGAGGACTAGGAATTCAGTACTTC. It is translated as CASSLRGLGIQYF.

A remark on this clonotype: A read error may be the cause here, since a much bigger clone is one base away. V usage is TRBV12-3 or TRBV12-4 and J usage is TRBJ2-4; the match to TRBD2 covers 12 bases. Unmatched junction bases numbered 14, after V lost 6 bases and J lost 5 bases. There are 18 residues in the CDR3. CDR3 sequence reads: CASSRHGLAGGPENIQYF. DNA of the CDR3: TGTGCCAGCAGCCGTCACGGGCTAGCGGGGGGGCCAGAAAACATTCAGTACTTC.

This clonotype was seen ten or more times. V and J are TRBV24-1 and TRBJ2-1; 12 bases line up with TRBD2. Trimming removed 4 bases from V and 7 bases from J; junction bases left unmatched: 7. Germline-derived CDR1 and CDR2 are KGHDR and SFDVKD. The CDR3 has 16 amino acids. For the CDR3, the DNA is TGTGCCACCAGTGACGGACTAGCGGGGACTCGAAATGAGCAGTTCTTC. This encodes CATSDGLAGTRNEQFF.

As for this clonotype: A much larger clone sits a single nucleotide away, making a read error possible. The rearrangement links TRBV4-2 to TRBJ2-3; D remains ambiguous. Trimming left V 0 bases short and J 2 bases short, with 9 bases between. Germline V gene lookup returns CDR1 LGHNA and CDR2 YNFKEQ. The CDR3 runs to 15 residues. This CDR3 reads CASSQDRSDTDTQYF. For the CDR3, the DNA is TGTGCCAGCAGCCAAGATCGAAGCGACACAGATACGCAGTATTTT.

This clonotype was seen a handful of times. This chain connects TRBV6-6 to TRBJ1-2; 10 bases are a match to TRBD1. Losses at the gene ends were 5 bases for V and 8 bases for J; bases not matched to a gene: 8. Germline assignment: CDR1 MNHNY and CDR2 SVGAGI (reference sequence). CDR3 length equals 14 residues. CDR3 protein: CASSPRQGAGGYTF. CDR3 in DNA: TGTGCCAGCAGTCCCCGACAGGGGGCGGGGGGCTACACCTTC.

This clonotype has ten or more counts. This sequence joins TRBV7-2 and TRBJ2-1, with D unclear. Trimming shortened V by 5 bases and J by 5 bases, and 7 bases separated the two germline ends. CDR3 length: 12 residues. Germline V gene sequence: CDR1 SGHTA, CDR2 FQGNSA. The CDR3 sequence is CASSGVNNEQFF. The CDR3 DNA reads as TGTGCCAGCAGCGGGGTAAACAATGAGCAGTTCTTC.

The chain is built from TRBV7-2 and TRBJ2-4, with a tentative D call TRBD2 (5 bases). V lost 6 bases, J lost 7 bases, and 13 bases lay in between. This CDR3 has 13 residues. The V gene's germline CDR1 is SGHTA and CDR2 FQGNSA. CDR3 nucleotide sequence: TGTGCCAGCAGGCCCGGGGTCTCTAACATTCAGTACTTC. It codes for CASRPGVSNIQYF.

V and J are TRBV11-2 and TRBJ2-1, with 9 bases aligning to TRBD2. Trimming cost V 1 base and J 9 bases; bases outside gene matches: 7. This CDR3 is built from 15 residues. Germline CDR1 is SGHAT and CDR2 is FQNNGV. The CDR3 nucleotides are TGTGCCAGCAGCTTAGTTGGTAGCGGGGGAAGTGAGCAGTTCTTC. It translates to CASSLVGSGGSEQFF.

The genes are TRBV4-3 and TRBJ2-1; 8 bases line up with TRBD2. This CDR3 comprises 17 residues. Germline values: CDR1 LGHNA, CDR2 YSLEER. V gave up 0 bases and J gave up 3 bases; unmatched junction bases: 7. The CDR3 loop is CASSQDPGSGGYNEQFF. The CDR3 bases are TGCGCCAGCAGCCAAGACCCTGGGAGCGGGGGCTACAATGAGCAGTTCTTC.

V gene TRBV12-3 or TRBV12-4 combines with J gene TRBJ2-5; 11 bases fit TRBD2. V gave up 4 bases and J gave up 4 bases; unmatched junction bases: 8. The CDR3 is made up of 16 amino acids. Here the CDR3 reads CASSSLAGGGGETQYF. DNA of the CDR3: TGTGCCAGCAGTTCCCTAGCGGGGGGCGGTGGAGAGACCCAGTACTTC.

Points on this clonotype: Being one base from a much bigger clone, this may be a read error. The J gene is TRBJ2-7, the V gene TRBV29-1, with D possibly matching TRBD1 (5 bases). This CDR3 comprises 14 residues. The germline CDR1 and CDR2 sequences are SQVTM and ANQGSEA. CDR3 residues: CSIEDGSDSYEQYF. In nucleotides, the CDR3 is TGCAGCATTGAAGATGGGTCCGACAGCTACGAGCAGTACTTC.

This rearrangement joins TRBV20-1 to TRBJ2-1, with D possibly matching TRBD2 (5 bases). The J call could be wrong; TRBJ2-7 is a better fit for the DNA end. The CDR3 sequence is 15 residues long. CDR1 is DFQATT and CDR2 is SNEGSKA in the germline V gene (reference sequence). The CDR3 here is CSARRRLQAYNEQYF. CDR3 in DNA: TGCAGTGCTAGAAGGAGGTTGCAGGCCTACAATGAGCAGTACTTC.

The chain combines TRBV5-1 with TRBJ2-3; D gene uncertain. Looked up from germline, CDR1 is SGHRS and CDR2 is YFSETQ. CDR3 size: 14 residues. The germline V and J ends were trimmed by 2 bases and 2 bases, with 9 bases remaining between them. CDR3 sequence: CASSFSSLTDTQYF. CDR3 nucleotide sequence: TGCGCCAGCAGCTTTTCCAGCCTCACAGATACGCAGTATTTT. Using reference TRBV5-1 and TRBJ2-3 for the parts outside the CDR3, the full variable domain is KAGVTQTPRYLIKTRGQQVTLSCSPISGHRSVSWYQQTPGQGLQFLFEYFSETQRNKGNFPGRFSGRQFSNSRSEMNVSTLELGDSALYLCASSFSSLTDTQYFGPGTRLTVL.

The J gene is TRBJ1-1, the V gene TRBV6-6; perhaps TRBD1 as D (5 bases). Germline V gives CDR1 MNHNY, CDR2 SVGAGI (reference sequence). The ends were cut back, 2 bases at V and 1 base at J, with 17 bases in the middle. CDR3 size: 17 residues. The CDR3 reads CASSYGGIRQTNTEAFF. In DNA form, the CDR3 reads TGTGCCAGCAGTTACGGGGGTATCCGGCAAACGAACACTGAAGCTTTCTTT.

The CDR3 is CRAAGRDRRADYGYTF. The CDR3 DNA sequence: TGCAGAGCCGCAGGTCGGGACAGGCGTGCTGACTATGGCTACACCTTC. The chain is built from TRBV20-1 and TRBJ1-2; 8 nucleotides line up with TRBD1. The CDR3 has 16 amino acids. Germline V gene data show CDR1 as DFQATT and CDR2 as SNEGSKA (reference sequence).